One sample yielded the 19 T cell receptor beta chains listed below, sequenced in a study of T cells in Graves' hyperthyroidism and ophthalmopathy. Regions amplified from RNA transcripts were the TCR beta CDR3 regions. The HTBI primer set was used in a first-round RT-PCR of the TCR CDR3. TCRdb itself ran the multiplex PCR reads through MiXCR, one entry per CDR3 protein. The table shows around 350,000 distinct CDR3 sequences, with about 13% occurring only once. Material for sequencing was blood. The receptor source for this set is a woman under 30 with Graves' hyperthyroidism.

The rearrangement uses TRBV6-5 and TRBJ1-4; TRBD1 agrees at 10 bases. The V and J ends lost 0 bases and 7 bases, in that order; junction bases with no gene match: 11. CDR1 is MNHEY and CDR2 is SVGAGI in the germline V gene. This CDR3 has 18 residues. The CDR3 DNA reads TGTGCCAGCAGTTACTCTATGACAGGGGGCCGTCGGGGTGAAAAACTGTTTTTT. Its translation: CASSYSMTGGRRGEKLFF.

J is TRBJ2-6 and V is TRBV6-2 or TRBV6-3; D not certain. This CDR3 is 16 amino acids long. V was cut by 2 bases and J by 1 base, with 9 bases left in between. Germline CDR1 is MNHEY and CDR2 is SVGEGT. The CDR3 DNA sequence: TGTGCCAGCAGTTACGATCCGGGTTCTGGGGCCAACGTCCTGACTTTC. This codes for CASSYDPGSGANVLTF.

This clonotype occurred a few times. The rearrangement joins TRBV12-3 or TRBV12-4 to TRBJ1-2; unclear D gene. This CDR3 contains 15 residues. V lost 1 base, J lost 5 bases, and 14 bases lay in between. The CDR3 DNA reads TGTGCCAGCAGTTTAGGGTCGGATACCCCTTATGGCTACACCTTC. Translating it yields CASSLGSDTPYGYTF.

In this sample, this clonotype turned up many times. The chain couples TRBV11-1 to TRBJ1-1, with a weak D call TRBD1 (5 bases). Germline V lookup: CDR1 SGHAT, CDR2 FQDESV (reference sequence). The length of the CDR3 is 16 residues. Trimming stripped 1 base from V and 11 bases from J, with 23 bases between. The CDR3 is CASSLGTGDPWNRAFF. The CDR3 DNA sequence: TGTGCCAGCAGCTTAGGGACCGGGGACCCCTGGAATCGGGCTTTCTTT.

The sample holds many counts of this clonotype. CDR3: CASSFDLRDRAGYTF. The CDR3 DNA follows: TGCGCCAGCAGCTTCGACCTCCGGGACAGGGCTGGCTACACCTTC. The chain recombines TRBV5-1 with TRBJ1-2; 9 positions match TRBD1. Germline trimming cut 2 bases from V and 7 bases from J; bases unmatched to any gene: 9. The germline CDR1 and CDR2 sequences are SGHRS and YFSETQ. This CDR3 has 15 residues.

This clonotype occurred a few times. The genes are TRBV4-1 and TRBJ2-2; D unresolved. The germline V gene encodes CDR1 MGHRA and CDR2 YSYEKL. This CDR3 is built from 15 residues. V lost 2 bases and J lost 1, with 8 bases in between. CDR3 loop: CASSQPTRNTGELFF. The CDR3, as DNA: TGCGCCAGCAGCCAACCGACGCGGAACACCGGGGAGCTGTTTTTT.

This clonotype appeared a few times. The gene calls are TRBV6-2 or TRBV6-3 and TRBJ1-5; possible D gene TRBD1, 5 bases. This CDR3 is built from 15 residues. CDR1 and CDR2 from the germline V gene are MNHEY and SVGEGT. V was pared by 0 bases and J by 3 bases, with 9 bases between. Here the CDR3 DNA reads TGTGCCAGCAGTTACTCGACAGCCAACAATCAGCCCCAGCATTTT. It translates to CASSYSTANNQPQHF.

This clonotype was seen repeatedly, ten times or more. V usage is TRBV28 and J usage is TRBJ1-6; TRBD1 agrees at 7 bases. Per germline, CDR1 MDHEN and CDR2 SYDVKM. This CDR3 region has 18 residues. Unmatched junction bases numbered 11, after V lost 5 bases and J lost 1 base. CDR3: CASSPPTLRGSYNSPLHF. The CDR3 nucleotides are TGTGCCAGCAGTCCACCCACTCTCAGGGGGTCCTATAATTCACCCCTCCACTTT.

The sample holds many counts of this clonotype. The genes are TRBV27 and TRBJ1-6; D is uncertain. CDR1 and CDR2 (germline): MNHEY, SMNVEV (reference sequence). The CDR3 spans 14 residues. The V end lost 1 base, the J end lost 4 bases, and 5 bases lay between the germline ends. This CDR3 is CASSLYLYNSPLHF. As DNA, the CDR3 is TGTGCCAGCAGTTTATATCTGTATAATTCACCCCTCCACTTT.

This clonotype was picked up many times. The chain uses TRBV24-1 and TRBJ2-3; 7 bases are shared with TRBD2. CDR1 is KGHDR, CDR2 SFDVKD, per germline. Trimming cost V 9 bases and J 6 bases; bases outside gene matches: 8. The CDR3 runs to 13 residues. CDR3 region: CATLSGTSDTQYF. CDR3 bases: TGTGCCACCTTGAGCGGGACCTCCGATACGCAGTATTTT.

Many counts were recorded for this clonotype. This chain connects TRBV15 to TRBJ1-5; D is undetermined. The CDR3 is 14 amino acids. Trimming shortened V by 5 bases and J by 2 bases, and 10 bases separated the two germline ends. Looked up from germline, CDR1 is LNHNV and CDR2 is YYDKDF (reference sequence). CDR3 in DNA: TGTGCCACCAGCTATGGGCTACGCAATCAGCCCCAGCATTTT. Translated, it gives CATSYGLRNQPQHF.

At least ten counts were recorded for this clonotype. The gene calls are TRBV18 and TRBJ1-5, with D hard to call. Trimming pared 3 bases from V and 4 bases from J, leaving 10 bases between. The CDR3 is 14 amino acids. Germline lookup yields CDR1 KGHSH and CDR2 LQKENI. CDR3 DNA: TGTGCCAGCTCACCGTCGGGTCCGAATCAGCCCCAGCATTTT. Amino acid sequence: CASSPSGPNQPQHF.

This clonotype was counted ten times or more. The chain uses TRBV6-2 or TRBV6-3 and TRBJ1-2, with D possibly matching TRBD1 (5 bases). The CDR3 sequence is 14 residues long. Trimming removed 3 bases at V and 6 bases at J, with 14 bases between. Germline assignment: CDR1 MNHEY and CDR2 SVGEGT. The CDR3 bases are TGTGCCAGCAGTTATTCGATGTTGGGGGATGGCTACACCTTC. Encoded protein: CASSYSMLGDGYTF.

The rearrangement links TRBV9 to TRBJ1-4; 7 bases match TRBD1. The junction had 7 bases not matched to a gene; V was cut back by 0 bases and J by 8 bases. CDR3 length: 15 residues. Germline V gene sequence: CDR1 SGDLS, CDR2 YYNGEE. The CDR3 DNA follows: TGTGCCAGCAGCGTAGCCGGCAGGGGGGGCGAAAAACTGTTTTTT. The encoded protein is CASSVAGRGGEKLFF.

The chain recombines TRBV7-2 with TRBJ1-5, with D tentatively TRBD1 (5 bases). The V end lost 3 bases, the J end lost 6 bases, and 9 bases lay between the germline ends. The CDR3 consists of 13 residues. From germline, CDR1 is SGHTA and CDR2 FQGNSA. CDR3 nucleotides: TGTGCCAGCAGCTTGAGTACAGGTCAGCCCCAGCATTTT. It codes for CASSLSTGQPQHF.

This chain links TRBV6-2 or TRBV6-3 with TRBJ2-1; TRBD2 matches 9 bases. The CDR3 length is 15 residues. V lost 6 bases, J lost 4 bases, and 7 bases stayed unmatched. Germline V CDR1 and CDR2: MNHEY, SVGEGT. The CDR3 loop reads CASSQLAGPYNEQFF. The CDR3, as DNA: TGTGCCAGCAGCCAGCTAGCGGGGCCATACAATGAGCAGTTCTTC.

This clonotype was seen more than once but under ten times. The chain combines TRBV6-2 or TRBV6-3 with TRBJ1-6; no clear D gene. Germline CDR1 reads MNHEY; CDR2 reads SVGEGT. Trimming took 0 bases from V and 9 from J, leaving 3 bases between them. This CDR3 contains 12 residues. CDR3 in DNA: TGTGCCAGCAGTTACTCGCTTTCACCCCTCCACTTT. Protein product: CASSYSLSPLHF.

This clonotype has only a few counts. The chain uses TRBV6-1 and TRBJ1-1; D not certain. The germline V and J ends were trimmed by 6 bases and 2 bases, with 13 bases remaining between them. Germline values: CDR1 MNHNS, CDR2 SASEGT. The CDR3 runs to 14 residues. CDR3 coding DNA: TGTGCCAGCAGCACCGGAGGGTTTAACACTGAAGCTTTCTTT. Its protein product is CASSTGGFNTEAFF.

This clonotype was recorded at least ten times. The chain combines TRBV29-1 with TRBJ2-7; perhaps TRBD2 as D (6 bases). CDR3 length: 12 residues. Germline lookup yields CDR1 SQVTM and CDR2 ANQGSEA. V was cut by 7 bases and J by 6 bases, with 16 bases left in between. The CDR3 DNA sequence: TGCAGCGGCGGGACTGGACGAGGCGAGCAGTACTTC. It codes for CSGGTGRGEQYF.